This T cell receptor (beta chain) was found in a study of breast tumors, draining lymph nodes, adjacent tissues. Study-level findings and limits: Compared with lymph nodes, tumors were less diverse; compared with nontumor tissue, more. Luminal-like breast cancer showed significantly higher tumor–nontumor repertoire similarity than basal-like. Tumor T cell lymph node origin was a supported hypothesis, not proven. Most tumor T cells seemingly derive from lymph node, then expand in tumor.

Note on this clonotype: Its antigen is as yet unknown. A read error may be the cause here, since a much bigger clone is one base away.

From the multiplex PCR reads, TCRdb called clonotypes with MiXCR, one entry per CDR3 protein. The top ten clones hold about 2% of a sample with about 130,000 distinct CDR3 sequences, less than 25% of them seen once. The length of the CDR3 is 15 residues. V dropped 7 bases and J dropped 4 bases, with 14 bases sitting between them. The lymph nodes were axillary draining lymph nodes from breast cancer patients. The clonotype originates from a female donor with breast cancer. Some clones in this sample may be carry-over from other donors' samples. The chain joins TRBV12-3 or TRBV12-4 to TRBJ2-6; a possible D gene is TRBD2 (5 bases). The source material was axillary lymph node tissue. The CDR3 coding sequence is TGTGCCAGCAAAGGACGAGGGCAAGGGGCCAACGTCCTGACTTTC. Its protein product is CASKGRGQGANVLTF.